The source of this T cell receptor (beta chain) is a study of CD8 T cells in Susac syndrome (dated by TCRdb to the late 2010s). In the study overall: Repertoire sequencing was used to test whether CD8+ T cell activation and differentiation in Susac syndrome was antigen driven. General study outcomes and caveats: The number of individuals in the TCR sequencing and HLA analysis was acknowledged as relatively small.

RNA was extracted using the RNeasy kit, and roughly 0.5 to 1 ug of the RNA was reverse transcribed with random hexamers. The immunoSEQ multiplex PCR assay, covering 54 Vbeta and 13 Jbeta segments, was used to amplify TCR beta CDR3 regions. PCR amplification bias was corrected by using a synthetic template baseline for primer optimization and computational correction. The source study handled its data this way. Reads were annotated to V, D and J genes according to IMGT and were analyzed with immunoSEQ Analyzer, with only productive sequences retained. Clonality was calculated as one minus the Shannon entropy normalized by log2 of the number of productive unique sequences. For each patient and control, public and private clones were evaluated within the 100 most prevalent clones. Susac-specific clones were defined as absent from healthy and MS cohorts, about 1,000 published viral clones and other ImmuneACCESS disease sequences. The raw public data were reprocessed by TCRdb itself: fastp quality trimming at Q25, MiXCR clonotype calling, in-frame beta chains only. A single entry per CDR3 protein holds the most common genes and DNA from its merged rows. These V and J calls are TCRdb output, not the study's own analysis. Present in this sample are approximately 190,000 distinct CDR3 sequences, around 93% of which were seen just once. The biggest ten clones account for approximately 0.098% of the sample.

High-throughput TCR beta sequencing profiled peripheral blood CD8+ and CD4+ T cells from healthy donors, Susac syndrome patients and multiple sclerosis patients. The healthy donors served as controls matched for age and sex. CD8+ TEMRA cells were enriched by FACS, while bulk CD8+ and CD4+ T cells were purified by magnetic negative isolation. Blood was collected in EDTA tubes and processed within 24 hours, with PBMCs isolated through density gradient centrifugation. PBMCs destined for TCR sequencing were cryopreserved in liquid nitrogen and later thawed in a 37 °C water bath. A purity of at least 90% was achieved for sorted or isolated CD4+, CD8+ and CD8+ TEMRA cells. V sheds 0 bases and J sheds 3 bases, leaving 2 bases between their ends. CDR1 and CDR2, looked up from the germline V gene, are SNHLY and FYNNEI. Including the terminal cysteine and phenylalanine, the CDR3 comprises 12 residues. CDR3 DNA only is kept here, 36 bases in frame from base 1.

Points on this clonotype: It has no known antigen specificity. No clone much larger than this one lies a single base away; base qualities are absent.

The sample taken for sequencing was CD4+ T cells from PBMCs. The V and J segments used are TRBV2 and TRBJ1-1; a confident D gene designation cannot be given. The source is a human donor in good health. The DNA sequence is as follows: TGTGCCAGCAGTGAAGCACACACTGAAGCTTTCTTT. It translates as CASSEAHTEAFF.